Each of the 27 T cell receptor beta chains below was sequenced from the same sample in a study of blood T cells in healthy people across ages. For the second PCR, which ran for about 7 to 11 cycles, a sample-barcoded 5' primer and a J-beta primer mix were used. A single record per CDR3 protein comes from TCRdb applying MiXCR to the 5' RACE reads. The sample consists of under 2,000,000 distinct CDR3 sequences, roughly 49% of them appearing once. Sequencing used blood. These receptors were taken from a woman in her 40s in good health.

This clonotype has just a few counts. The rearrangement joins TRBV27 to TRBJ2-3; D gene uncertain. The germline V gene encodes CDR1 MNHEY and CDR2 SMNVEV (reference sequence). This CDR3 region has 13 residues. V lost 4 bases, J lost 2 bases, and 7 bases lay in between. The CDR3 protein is CASSSNPTDTQYF. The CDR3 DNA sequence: TGTGCCAGCAGTTCCAACCCCACAGATACGCAGTATTTT.

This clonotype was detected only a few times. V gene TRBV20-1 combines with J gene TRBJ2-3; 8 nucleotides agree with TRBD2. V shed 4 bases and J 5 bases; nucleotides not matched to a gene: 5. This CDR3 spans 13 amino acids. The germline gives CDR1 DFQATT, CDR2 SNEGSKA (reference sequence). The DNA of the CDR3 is TGCAGTGCTAACGGGGGGGTATTAGATACGCAGTATTTT. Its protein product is CSANGGVLDTQYF.

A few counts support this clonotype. The DNA for the CDR3 is TGCGCCAGCAGCAATGGACAGGAAGCTTTCTTT. Amino acids: CASSNGQEAFF. This chain links TRBV5-1 with TRBJ1-1; a possible D gene is TRBD1 (6 bases). The CDR3 has 11 amino acids. The V and J ends lost 4 bases and 8 bases respectively, with 9 bases between them. Germline V gene data show CDR1 as SGHRS and CDR2 as YFSETQ.

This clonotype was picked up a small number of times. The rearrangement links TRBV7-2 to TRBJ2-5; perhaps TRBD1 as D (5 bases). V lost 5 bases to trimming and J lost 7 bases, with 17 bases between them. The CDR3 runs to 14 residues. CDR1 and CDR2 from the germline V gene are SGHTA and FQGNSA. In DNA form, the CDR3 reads TGTGCCAGCAGCCCTCCAGGGCCAGGGCCGACCCAGTACTTC. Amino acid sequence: CASSPPGPGPTQYF. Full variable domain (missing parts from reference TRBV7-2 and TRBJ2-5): GAGVSQSPSNKVTEKGKDVELRCDPISGHTALYWYRQSLGQGLEFLIYFQGNSAPDKSGLPSDRFSAERTGGSVSTLTIQRTQQEDSAVYLCASSPPGPGPTQYFGPGTRLLVL.

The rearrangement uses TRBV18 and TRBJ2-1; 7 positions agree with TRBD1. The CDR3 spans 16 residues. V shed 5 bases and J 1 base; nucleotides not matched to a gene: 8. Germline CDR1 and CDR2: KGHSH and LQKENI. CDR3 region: CASSEDRSVSYNEQFF. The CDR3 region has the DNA TGTGCCAGCTCAGAGGACAGGTCTGTGTCCTACAATGAGCAGTTCTTC. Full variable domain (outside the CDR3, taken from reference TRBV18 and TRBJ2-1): NAGVMQNPRHLVRRRGQEARLRCSPMKGHSHVYWYRQLPEEGLKFMVYLQKENIIDESGMPKERFSAEFPKEGPSILRIQQVVRGDSAAYFCASSEDRSVSYNEQFFGPGTRLTVL.

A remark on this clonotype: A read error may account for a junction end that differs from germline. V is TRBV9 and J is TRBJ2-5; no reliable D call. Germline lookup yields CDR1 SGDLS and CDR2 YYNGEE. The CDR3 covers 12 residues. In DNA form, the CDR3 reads TGCGCCAGCAGCGTGGTCGAAGAGACCCAGTACTTC. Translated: CASSVVEETQYF. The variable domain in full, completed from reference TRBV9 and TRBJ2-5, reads DSGVTQTPKHLITATGQRVTLRCSPRSGDLSVYWYQQSLDQGLQFLIQYYNGEERAKGNILERFSAQQFPDLHSELNLSSLELGDSALYFCASSVVEETQYFGPGTRLLVL.

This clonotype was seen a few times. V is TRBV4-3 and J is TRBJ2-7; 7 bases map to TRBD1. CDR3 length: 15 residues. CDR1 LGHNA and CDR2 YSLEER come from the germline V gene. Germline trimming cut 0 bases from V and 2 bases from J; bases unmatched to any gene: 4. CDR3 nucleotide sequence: TGCGCCAGCAGCCAAGATGGGGACAGTGCCTACGAGCAGTACTTC. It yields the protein CASSQDGDSAYEQYF.

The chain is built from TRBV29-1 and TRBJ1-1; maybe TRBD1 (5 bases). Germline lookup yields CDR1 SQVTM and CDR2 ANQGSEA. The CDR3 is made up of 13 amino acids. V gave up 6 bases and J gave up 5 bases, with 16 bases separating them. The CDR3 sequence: CSVGAGIKTEAFF. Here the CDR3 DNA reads TGCAGCGTAGGGGCAGGGATAAAGACTGAAGCTTTCTTT.

The CDR3 bases are TGCGCCAGCAGCTCTCTTACAGGGACAAATGAAAAACTGTTTTTT. It codes for CASSSLTGTNEKLFF. The chain recombines TRBV5-1 with TRBJ1-4; D is perhaps TRBD1 (6 bases). V was trimmed by 3 bases and J by 5 bases, leaving 14 bases between them. The CDR3 is 15 amino acids. Germline lookup yields CDR1 SGHRS and CDR2 YFSETQ.

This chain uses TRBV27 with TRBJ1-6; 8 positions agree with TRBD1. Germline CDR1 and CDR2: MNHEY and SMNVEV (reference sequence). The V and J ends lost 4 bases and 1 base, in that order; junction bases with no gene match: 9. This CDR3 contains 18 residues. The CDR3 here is CASSSDRVIGSYNSPLHF. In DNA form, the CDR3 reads TGTGCCAGCAGTTCGGACAGGGTCATAGGGTCCTATAATTCACCCCTCCACTTT.

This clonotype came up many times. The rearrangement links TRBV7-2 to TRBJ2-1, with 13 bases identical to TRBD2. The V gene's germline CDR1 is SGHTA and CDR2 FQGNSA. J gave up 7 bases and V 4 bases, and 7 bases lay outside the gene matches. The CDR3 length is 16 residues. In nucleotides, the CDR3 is TGTGCCAGCAGCTCTCCGGGACTAGCGGGGCGGAATGAGCAGTTCTTC. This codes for CASSSPGLAGRNEQFF.

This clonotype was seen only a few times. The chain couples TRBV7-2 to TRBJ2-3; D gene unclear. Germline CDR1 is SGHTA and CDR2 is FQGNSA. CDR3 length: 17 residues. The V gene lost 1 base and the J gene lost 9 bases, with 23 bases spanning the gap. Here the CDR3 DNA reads TGTGCCAGCAGCTTAGGAAATCAACACCGTTTAATATCAACGCAGTATTTT. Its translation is CASSLGNQHRLISTQYF.

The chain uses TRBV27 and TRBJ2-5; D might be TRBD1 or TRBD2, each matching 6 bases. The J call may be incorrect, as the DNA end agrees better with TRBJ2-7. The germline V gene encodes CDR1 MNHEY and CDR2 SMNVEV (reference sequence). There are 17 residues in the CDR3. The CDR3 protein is CASSPTAWGASLYEQYF. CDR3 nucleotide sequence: TGTGCCAGCAGTCCGACGGCATGGGGGGCCAGCCTCTACGAGCAGTACTTC.

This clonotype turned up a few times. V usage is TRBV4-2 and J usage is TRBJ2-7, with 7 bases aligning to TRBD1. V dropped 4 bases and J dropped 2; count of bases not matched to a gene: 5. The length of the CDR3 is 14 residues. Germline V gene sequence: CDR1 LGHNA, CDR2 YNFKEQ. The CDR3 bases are TGTGCCAGCAGCCGCCTTGACAGGGCCTACGAGCAGTACTTC. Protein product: CASSRLDRAYEQYF.

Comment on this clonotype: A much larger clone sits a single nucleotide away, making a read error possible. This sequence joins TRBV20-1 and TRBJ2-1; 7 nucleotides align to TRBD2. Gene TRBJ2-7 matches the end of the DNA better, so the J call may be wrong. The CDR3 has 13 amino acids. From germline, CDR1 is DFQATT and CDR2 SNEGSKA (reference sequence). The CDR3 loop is CSARGGTYNEQYF. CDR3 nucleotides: TGCAGTGCTAGGGGGGGGACCTACAATGAGCAGTACTTC.

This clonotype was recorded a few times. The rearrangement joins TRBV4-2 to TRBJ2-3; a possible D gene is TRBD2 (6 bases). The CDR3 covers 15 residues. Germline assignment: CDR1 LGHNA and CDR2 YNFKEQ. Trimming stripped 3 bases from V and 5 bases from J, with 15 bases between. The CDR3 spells CASSQDRLVRDTQYF. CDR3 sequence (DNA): TGTGCCAGCAGCCAGGACCGACTAGTCCGAGATACGCAGTATTTT.

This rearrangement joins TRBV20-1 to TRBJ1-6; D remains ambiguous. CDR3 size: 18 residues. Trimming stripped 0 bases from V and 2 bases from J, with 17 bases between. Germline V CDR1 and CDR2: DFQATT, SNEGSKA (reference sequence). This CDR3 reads CSARDSGSLSPYNSPLHF. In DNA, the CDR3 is TGCAGTGCTAGAGATTCAGGCAGTCTATCCCCCTATAATTCACCCCTCCACTTT.

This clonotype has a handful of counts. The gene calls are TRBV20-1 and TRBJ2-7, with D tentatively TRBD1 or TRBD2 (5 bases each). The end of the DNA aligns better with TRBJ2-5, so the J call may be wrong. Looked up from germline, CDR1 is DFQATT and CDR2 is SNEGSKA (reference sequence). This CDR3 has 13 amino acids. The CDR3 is CSAHRDRLGTQYF. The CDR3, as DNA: TGCAGTGCTCACCGGGACCGCCTAGGGACCCAGTACTTC.

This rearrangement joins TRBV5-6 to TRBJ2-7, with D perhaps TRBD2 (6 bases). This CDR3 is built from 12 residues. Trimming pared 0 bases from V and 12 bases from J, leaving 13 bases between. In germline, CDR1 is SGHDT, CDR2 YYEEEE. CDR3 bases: TGTGCCAGCAGCTTGGGGTTAGCGGTTACGTACTTC. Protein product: CASSLGLAVTYF.

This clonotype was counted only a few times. The CDR3 region has the DNA TGTGCCAGCAGCCTTCAGAGGGCCTCCTACGAGCAGTACTTC. It codes for CASSLQRASYEQYF. The chain uses TRBV7-2 and TRBJ2-7, with D tentatively TRBD2 (5 bases). V was pared by 5 bases and J by 0 bases, with 11 bases between. This CDR3 contains 14 residues. Germline-derived CDR1 and CDR2 are SGHTA and FQGNSA.

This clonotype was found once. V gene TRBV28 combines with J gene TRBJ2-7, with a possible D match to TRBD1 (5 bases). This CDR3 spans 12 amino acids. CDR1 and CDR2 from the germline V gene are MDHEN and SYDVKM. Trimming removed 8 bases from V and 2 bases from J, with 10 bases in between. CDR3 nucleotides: TGTGCCAGCCACCAGGGTGCCTACGAGCAGTACTTC. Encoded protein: CASHQGAYEQYF.

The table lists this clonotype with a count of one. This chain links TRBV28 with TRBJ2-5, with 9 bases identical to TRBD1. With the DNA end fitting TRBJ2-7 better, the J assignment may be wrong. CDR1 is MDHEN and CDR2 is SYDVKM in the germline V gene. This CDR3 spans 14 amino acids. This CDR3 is CASSANRGLYEQYF. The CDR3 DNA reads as TGTGCCAGCAGTGCTAACAGGGGGCTTTACGAGCAGTACTTC.

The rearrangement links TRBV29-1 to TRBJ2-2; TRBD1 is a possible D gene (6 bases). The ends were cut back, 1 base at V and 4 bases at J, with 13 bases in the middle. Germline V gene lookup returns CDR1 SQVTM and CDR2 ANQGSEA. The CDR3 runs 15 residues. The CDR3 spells CSVEVVGAGTGELFF. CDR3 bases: TGCAGCGTTGAAGTAGTGGGGGCCGGCACCGGGGAGCTGTTTTTT.

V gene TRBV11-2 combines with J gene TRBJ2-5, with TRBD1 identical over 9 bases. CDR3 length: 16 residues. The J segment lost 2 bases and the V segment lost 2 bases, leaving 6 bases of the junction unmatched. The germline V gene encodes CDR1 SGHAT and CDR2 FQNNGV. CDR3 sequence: CASSLHGTGLQETQYF. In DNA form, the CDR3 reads TGTGCCAGCAGCTTACACGGGACAGGGTTACAAGAGACCCAGTACTTC.

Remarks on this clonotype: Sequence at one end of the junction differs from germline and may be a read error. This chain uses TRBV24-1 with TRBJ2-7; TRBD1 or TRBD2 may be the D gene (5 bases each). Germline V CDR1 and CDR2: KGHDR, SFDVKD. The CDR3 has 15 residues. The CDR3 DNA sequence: TGTGACACCAGTGACCGGGACGGCAACTCCTACGAGCAGTACTTC. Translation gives CDTSDRDGNSYEQYF.

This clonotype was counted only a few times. The DNA of the CDR3 is TGTGCCAGCAGCTCCGGGACAGCGATTCAAGAGACCCAGTACTTC. The encoded protein is CASSSGTAIQETQYF. The chain joins TRBV9 to TRBJ2-5; 7 bases line up with TRBD1. The germline gives CDR1 SGDLS, CDR2 YYNGEE. With V trimmed by 4 bases and J by 2 bases, 8 bases remained unmatched. This CDR3 has 15 residues.

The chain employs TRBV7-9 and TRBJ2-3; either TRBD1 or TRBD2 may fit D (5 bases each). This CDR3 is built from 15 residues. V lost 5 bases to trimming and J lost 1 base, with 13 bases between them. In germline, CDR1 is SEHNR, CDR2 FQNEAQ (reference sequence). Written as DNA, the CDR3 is TGTGCCAGCAGCCCCTGGGACCGACGCACAGATACGCAGTATTTT. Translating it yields CASSPWDRRTDTQYF.